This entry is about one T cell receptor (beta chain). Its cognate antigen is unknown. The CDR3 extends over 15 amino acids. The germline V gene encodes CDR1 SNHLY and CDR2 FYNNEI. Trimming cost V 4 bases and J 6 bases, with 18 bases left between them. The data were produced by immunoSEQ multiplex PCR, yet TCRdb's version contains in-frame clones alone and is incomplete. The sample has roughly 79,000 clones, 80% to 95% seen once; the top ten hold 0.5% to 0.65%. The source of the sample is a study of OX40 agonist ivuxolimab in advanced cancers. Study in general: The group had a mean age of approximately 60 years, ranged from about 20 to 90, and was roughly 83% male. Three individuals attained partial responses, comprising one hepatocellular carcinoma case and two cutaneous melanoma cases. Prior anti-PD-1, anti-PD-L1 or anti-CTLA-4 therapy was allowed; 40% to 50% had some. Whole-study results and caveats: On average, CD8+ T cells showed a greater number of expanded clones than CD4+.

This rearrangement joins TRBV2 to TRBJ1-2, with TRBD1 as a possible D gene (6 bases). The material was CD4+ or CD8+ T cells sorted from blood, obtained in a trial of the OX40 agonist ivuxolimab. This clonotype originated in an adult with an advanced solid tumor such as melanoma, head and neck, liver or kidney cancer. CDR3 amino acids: CASSVSPAGVDGYTF. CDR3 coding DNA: TGTGCCAGCAGTGTATCCCCAGCAGGGGTGGATGGCTACACCTTC.